What follows is one T cell receptor (beta chain) and its context. The antigen remains undetermined. This entry comes from a study of cytomegalovirus exposure and HLA in healthy donors. Germline V CDR1 and CDR2: KGHSH, LQKENI. V was pared by 3 bases and J by 3 bases, with 12 bases between. The length of the CDR3 is 14 residues. Study results and limitations: An analysis that came later showed most CMV-associated TCR beta chains appearing HLA-restricted. Common viral pathogens seemed, in a later analysis, to connect with several of the most significant clusters.

PCR amplification relied on 60 Vbeta primers (plus 13 Jbeta primers). Sequencing used immunoSEQ multiplex PCR; TCRdb keeps in-frame clones, though not all of them. The sample records 100,000 to 150,000 clones, roughly 80% being singletons. This TCR came from a female donor in good health and CMV-seronegative. Sample: PBMCs. This sequence joins TRBV18 and TRBJ2-7; D is possibly TRBD1 (6 bases). CDR3 sequence (DNA): TGTGCCAGCTCACCGCCCGGGACACACTACGAGCAGTACTTC. It encodes CASSPPGTHYEQYF.